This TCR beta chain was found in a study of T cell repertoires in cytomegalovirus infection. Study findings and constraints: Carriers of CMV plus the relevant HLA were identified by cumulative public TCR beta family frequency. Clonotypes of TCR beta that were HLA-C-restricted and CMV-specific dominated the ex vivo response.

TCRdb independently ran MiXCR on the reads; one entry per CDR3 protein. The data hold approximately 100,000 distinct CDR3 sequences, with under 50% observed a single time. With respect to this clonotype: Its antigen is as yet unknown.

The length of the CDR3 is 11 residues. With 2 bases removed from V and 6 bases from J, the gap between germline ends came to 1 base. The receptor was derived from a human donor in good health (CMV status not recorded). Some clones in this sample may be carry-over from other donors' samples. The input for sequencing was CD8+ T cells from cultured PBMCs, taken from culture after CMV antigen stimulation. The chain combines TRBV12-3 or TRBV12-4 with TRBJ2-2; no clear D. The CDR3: CASSLPGELFF. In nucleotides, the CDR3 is TGTGCCAGCAGTTTACCCGGGGAGCTGTTTTTT.